This T cell receptor (beta chain) was obtained from a study of a mutant IDH1 vaccine in newly diagnosed glioma. Study as a whole: Former treatment meant radiotherapy, temozolomide, or both; the majority had gotten both.

Documented time point: week 47, end of study. Every vaccination contained 300 ug of the mutant IDH1 20-mer peptide and was paired with topical imiquimod. Each of the donors came in with new WHO grade 3 or 4 astrocytomas that were IDH1-mutant and ATRX-lost. Sequencing used immunoSEQ multiplex PCR; TCRdb keeps in-frame clones, though not all of them. The sample includes more than 30,000 clones, about 93% of them seen just once. Looked up from germline, CDR1 is SGHRS and CDR2 is YFSETQ. Germline trimming cut 4 bases from V and 7 bases from J; bases unmatched to any gene: 8. The CDR3 totals 16 residues. For this clone: As yet, its antigen is unknown.

The sample in question was PBMCs, obtained from a glioma patient whose treatment included an IDH1 peptide vaccine. The TCR sequence derives from a woman between 40 and 50 years old with glioma. This rearrangement joins TRBV5-1 to TRBJ2-2; 12 positions match TRBD2. CDR3 DNA: TGCGCCAGCAGCATTAGGACTAGCGGGACGGTCGGGGAGCTGTTTTTT. As protein: CASSIRTSGTVGELFF.